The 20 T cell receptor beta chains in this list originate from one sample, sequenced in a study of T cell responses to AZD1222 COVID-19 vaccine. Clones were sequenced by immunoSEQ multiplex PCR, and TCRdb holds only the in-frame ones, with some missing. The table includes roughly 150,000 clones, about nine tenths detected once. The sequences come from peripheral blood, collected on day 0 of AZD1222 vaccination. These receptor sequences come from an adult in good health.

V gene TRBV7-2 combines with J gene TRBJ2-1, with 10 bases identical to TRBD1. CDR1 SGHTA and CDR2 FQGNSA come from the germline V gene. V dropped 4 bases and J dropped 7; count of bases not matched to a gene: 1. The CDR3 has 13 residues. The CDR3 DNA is TGTGCCAGCAGCTCGGGACAGGGGAATGAGCAGTTCTTC. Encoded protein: CASSSGQGNEQFF.

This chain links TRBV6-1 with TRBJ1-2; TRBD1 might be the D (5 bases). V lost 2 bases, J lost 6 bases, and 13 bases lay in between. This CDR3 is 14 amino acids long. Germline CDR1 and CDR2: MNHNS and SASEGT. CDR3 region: CASSERGAANGYTF. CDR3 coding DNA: TGTGCCAGCAGTGAACGAGGGGCTGCGAATGGCTACACCTTC.

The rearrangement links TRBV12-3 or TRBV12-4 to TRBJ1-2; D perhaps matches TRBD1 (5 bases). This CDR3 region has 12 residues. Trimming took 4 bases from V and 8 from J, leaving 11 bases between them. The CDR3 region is CASSSGPRGYTF. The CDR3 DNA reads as TGTGCCAGCAGTTCAGGGCCGCGCGGCTACACCTTC.

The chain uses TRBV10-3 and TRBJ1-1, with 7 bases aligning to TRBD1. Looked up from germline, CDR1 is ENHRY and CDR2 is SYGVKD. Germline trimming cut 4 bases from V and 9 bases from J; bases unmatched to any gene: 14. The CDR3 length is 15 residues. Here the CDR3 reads CAISAGQLLNGKAFF. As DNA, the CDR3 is TGTGCCATCAGTGCGGGACAGCTGTTAAATGGTAAAGCTTTCTTT.

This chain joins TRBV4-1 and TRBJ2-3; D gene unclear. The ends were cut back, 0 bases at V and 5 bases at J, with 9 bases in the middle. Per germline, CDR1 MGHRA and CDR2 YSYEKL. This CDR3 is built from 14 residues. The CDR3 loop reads CASSQELAIDTQYF. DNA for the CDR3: TGCGCCAGCAGCCAAGAGTTAGCTATAGATACGCAGTATTTT.

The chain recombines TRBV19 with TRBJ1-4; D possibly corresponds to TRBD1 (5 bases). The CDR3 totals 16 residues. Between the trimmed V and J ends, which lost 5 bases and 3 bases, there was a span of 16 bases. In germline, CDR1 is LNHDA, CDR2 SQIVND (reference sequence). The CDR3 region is CASSPFLGGANEKLFF. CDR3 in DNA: TGTGCCAGTAGTCCCTTTCTGGGAGGGGCTAATGAAAAACTGTTTTTT.

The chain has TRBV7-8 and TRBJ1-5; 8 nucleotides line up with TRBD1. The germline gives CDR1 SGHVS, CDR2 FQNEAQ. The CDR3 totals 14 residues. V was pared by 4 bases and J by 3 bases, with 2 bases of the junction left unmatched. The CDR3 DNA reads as TGTGCCAGCAGCTCGGACAGGGACAATCAGCCCCAGCATTTT. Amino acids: CASSSDRDNQPQHF.

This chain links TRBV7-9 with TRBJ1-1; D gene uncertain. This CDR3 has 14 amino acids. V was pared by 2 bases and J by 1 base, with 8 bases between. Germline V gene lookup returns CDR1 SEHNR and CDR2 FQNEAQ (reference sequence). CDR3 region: CASSLSITNTEAFF. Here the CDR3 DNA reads TGTGCCAGCAGCTTATCCATCACGAACACTGAAGCTTTCTTT.

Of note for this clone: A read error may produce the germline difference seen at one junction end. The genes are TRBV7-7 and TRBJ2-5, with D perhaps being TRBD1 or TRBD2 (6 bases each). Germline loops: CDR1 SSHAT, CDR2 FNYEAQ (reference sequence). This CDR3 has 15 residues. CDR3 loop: CASSLAGGTQETQYF. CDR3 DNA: TGTGCTAGCAGCTTGGCGGGCGGGACACAAGAGACCCAGTACTTC.

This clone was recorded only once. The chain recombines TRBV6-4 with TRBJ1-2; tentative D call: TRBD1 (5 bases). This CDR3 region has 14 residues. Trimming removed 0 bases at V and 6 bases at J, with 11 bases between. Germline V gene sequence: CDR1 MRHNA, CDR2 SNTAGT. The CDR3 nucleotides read TGTGCCAGCAGTGACTCGACCCAGGGTGATGGCTACACCTTC. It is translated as CASSDSTQGDGYTF.

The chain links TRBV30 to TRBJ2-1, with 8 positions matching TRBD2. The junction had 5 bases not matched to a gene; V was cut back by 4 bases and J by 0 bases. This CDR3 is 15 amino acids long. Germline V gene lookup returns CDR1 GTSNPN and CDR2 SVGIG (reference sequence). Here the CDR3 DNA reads TGTGCCTGGAAAGAACTAGCGGTCTCCTACAATGAGCAGTTCTTC. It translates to CAWKELAVSYNEQFF.

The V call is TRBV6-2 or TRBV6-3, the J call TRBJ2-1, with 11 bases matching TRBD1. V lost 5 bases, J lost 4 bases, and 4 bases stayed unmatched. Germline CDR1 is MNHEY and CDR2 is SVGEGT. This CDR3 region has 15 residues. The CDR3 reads CASSPGTGGYNEQFF. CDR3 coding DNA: TGTGCCAGCAGTCCCGGGACAGGGGGGTACAATGAGCAGTTCTTC.

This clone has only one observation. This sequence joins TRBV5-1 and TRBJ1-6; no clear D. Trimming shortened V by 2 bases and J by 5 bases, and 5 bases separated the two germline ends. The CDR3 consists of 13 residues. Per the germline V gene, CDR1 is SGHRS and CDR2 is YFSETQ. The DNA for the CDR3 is TGCGCCAGCAGCTTTGGGGATAATTCACCCCTCCACTTT. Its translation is CASSFGDNSPLHF.

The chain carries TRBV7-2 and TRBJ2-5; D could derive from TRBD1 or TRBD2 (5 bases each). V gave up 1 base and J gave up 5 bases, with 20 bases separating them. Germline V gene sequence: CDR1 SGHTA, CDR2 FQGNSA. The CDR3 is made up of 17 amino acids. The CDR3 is CASSLVIGSGKGETQYF. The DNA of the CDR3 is TGTGCCAGCAGCTTAGTAATAGGGAGCGGAAAGGGGGAGACCCAGTACTTC.

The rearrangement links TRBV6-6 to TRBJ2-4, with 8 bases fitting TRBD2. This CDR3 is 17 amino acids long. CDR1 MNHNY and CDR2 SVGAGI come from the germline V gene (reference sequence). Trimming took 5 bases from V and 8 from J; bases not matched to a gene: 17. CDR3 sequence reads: CASSLMGGDGRGDIQYF. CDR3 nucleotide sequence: TGTGCCAGCAGTCTTATGGGGGGTGACGGGAGGGGAGACATTCAGTACTTC.

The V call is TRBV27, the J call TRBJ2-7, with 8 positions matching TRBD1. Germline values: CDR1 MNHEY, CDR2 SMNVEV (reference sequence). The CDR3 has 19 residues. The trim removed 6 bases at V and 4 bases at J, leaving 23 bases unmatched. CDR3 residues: CASSCQIRMATGVDYEQYF. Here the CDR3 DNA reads TGTGCCAGCAGCTGCCAAATCAGAATGGCGACAGGGGTGGATTACGAGCAGTACTTC.

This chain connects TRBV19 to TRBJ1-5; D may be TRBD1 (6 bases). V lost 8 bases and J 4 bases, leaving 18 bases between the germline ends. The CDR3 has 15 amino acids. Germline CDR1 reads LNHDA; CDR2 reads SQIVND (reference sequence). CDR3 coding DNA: TGTGCCAGTTGGACCGAACAGGGCCATAATCAGCCCCAGCATTTT. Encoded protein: CASWTEQGHNQPQHF.

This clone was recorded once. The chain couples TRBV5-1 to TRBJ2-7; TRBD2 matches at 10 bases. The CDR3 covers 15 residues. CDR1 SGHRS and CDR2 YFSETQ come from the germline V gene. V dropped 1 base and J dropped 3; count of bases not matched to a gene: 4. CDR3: CASSLQASGSYEQYF. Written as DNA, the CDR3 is TGCGCCAGCAGCTTGCAGGCTAGCGGGAGCTACGAGCAGTACTTC.

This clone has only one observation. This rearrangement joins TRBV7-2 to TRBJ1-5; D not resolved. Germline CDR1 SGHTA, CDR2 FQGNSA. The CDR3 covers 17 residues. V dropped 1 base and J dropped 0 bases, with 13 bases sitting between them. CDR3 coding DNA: TGTGCCAGCAGCTTAGTAGGCGGGCCCTATAGCAATCAGCCCCAGCATTTT. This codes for CASSLVGGPYSNQPQHF.

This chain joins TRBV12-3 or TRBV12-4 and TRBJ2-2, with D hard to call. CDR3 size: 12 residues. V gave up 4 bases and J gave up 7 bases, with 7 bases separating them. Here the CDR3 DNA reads TGTGCCAGCAGTTCGTACGGCGGGGAGCTGTTTTTT. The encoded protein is CASSSYGGELFF.